Detailed here is one T cell receptor beta chain. Its antigen is unknown. At the DNA level, this CDR3 is encoded by other sequences in the same sample as well. The whole isolated RNA underwent reverse transcription, so sequencing captured expressed TCRB transcripts. Sequencing used immunoSEQ multiplex PCR; TCRdb keeps in-frame clones, though not all of them. The table records about 300,000 clones, roughly 14% of them present only once. The collection from each donor was one heparinised blood draw averaging roughly 100 mL. CD4+ naive, central memory, regulatory and stem cell-like memory cells were sorted via CD45RO/CCR7/CD25/CD127/CD95/CD27. The data originate from a study of beta chain features in type 1 diabetes. Overall study results and limits: For Type 1 diabetes patients, all four CD4+ subsets carried TCRB CDR3s that were moderately but significantly shorter. Since sequencing was performed on cDNA, cells with high TCR expression could be over-represented. Researchers reported that naive, central memory and Treg TCRB repertoires appeared more similar in patients than in healthy donors.

The specimen was naive CD4+ T cells from blood. The TCR originated in a woman in her late teens or twenties with type 1 diabetes.

For the CDR3, the DNA is TGCGCCAGCAGCTTGGGCGGGAGCAATCAGCCCCAGCATTTT. Its translation is CASSLGGSNQPQHF. The gene calls are TRBV5-1 and TRBJ1-5; D ambiguous. V dropped 0 bases and J dropped 1 base, with 5 bases sitting between them. Germline values: CDR1 SGHRS, CDR2 YFSETQ. This CDR3 has 14 residues.